The clone carrying this T cell receptor (beta chain) was detected ten times or more. Its antigen is currently unknown. The data originate from a study of blood T cells in healthy people across ages. Study-wide results and caveats: A roughly linear fall in TCR beta diversity per million T cells was seen with increasing age. Whereas aged donors had fewer naive CD4+ cells, long-lived donors had more of them and higher diversity.

A sample-barcoded 5' primer and a J-beta primer mix were used in a second PCR of roughly 7 to 12 cycles. Samples each returned at least 2.5 million CDR3-containing paired-end reads. TCRdb analysed the 5' RACE reads with MiXCR anew, one entry per CDR3 protein. Seen here are around 650,000 distinct CDR3 sequences, around 41% observed once, and the top ten hold around 32%. V lost 2 bases, J lost 3 bases, and 4 bases stayed unmatched. Germline CDR1 reads MNHNS; CDR2 reads SASEGT. The CDR3 runs 15 residues. Extractions gave at least 5 micrograms of total RNA per sample. Material: blood. The chain has TRBV6-1 and TRBJ2-1, with 7 positions matching TRBD2. This clonotype was obtained from a man older than 75 in good health. In DNA form, the CDR3 reads TGTGCCAGCAGTGAACCCGGACTAGTCTACAATGAGCAGTTCTTC. It yields the protein CASSEPGLVYNEQFF.